What follows are 10 T cell receptor beta chains derived from one specimen sequenced in a study of T cell repertoires in aging, cancer and after chemotherapy. The template was genomic DNA from peripheral blood, not RNA. Rearranged V-D-J TRB sequences were amplified with a mixed TRB-A/B primer pool. TCRdb itself ran the multiplex PCR reads through MiXCR, one entry per CDR3 protein. The table records several thousand distinct CDR3 sequences, over 60% of them present only once. Sample: blood. These receptors all come from a human donor with a solid tumor.

This chain joins TRBV18 and TRBJ1-3; 9 nucleotides align to TRBD1. In germline, CDR1 is KGHSH, CDR2 LQKENI. The CDR3 is made up of 16 amino acids. The V and J ends lost 2 bases and 1 base, in that order; junction bases with no gene match: 3. CDR3 amino acids: CASSPLGTGSGNTIYF. CDR3 nucleotide sequence: TGTGCCAGCTCACCATTGGGGACAGGGTCTGGAAACACCATATATTTT.

This chain joins TRBV6-1 and TRBJ2-5, with 13 bases identical to TRBD2. The length of the CDR3 is 16 residues. J lost 1 base, V lost 6 bases, and 5 bases had no gene match. Germline V gene data show CDR1 as MNHNS and CDR2 as SASEGT. CDR3 protein: CASRPRLAGGQETQYF. The DNA for the CDR3 is TGTGCCAGCAGACCCAGACTAGCGGGAGGCCAAGAGACCCAGTACTTC.

The CDR3 DNA sequence: TGTGCCAGCAGTTTGGCGACTAGCGGTAATGAGCAGTTCTTC. As protein: CASSLATSGNEQFF. The V gene is TRBV27, the J gene TRBJ2-1; 9 bases fit TRBD2. V lost 3 bases and J lost 7; bases outside the gene matches: 4. CDR1 and CDR2 from the germline V gene are MNHEY and SMNVEV (reference sequence). The CDR3 contains 14 residues.

This clonotype was found a few times. The chain combines TRBV11-2 with TRBJ1-1; D uncertain. The CDR3 sequence is 11 residues long. The V end lost 1 base, the J end lost 11 bases, and 8 bases lay between the germline ends. The V gene's germline CDR1 is SGHAT and CDR2 FQNNGV. CDR3 nucleotides: TGTGCCAGCAGCTTAGGCCCAGAGGCTTTCTTT. It translates to CASSLGPEAFF.

The gene calls are TRBV7-3 and TRBJ1-2; 9 bases map to TRBD1. The CDR3 loop spans 13 amino acids. The germline gives CDR1 SGHTA, CDR2 FQGTGA. V lost 6 bases, J lost 6 bases, and 5 bases stayed unmatched. CDR3 bases: TGTGCCAGCAGTTCTCGGACAGGGGATGGCTACACCTTC. Protein sequence: CASSSRTGDGYTF.

J is TRBJ1-5 and V is TRBV5-4; the D gene is possibly TRBD1 (5 bases). CDR1 SGHNT and CDR2 YYREEE come from the germline V gene (reference sequence). The length of the CDR3 is 14 residues. V dropped 2 bases and J dropped 1 base, with 7 bases sitting between them. The CDR3, as DNA: TGTGCCAGCAGCTTTCAGGGAAGCAATCAGCCCCAGCATTTT. It translates to CASSFQGSNQPQHF.

The CDR3 reads CAGVGNTEAFF. CDR3 coding DNA: TGTGCCGGGGTCGGGAACACTGAAGCTTTCTTT. The chain joins TRBV7-9 to TRBJ1-1; D remains ambiguous. The CDR3 has 11 amino acids. Trimming shortened V by 11 bases and J by 1 base, and 8 bases separated the two germline ends. Germline CDR1 SEHNR, CDR2 FQNEAQ (reference sequence).

The chain links TRBV19 to TRBJ2-3; D uncertain. Trimming stripped 4 bases from V and 4 bases from J, with 15 bases between. Germline CDR1 is LNHDA and CDR2 is SQIVND (reference sequence). The CDR3 is made up of 15 amino acids. In DNA form, the CDR3 reads TGTGCCAGTAGTACGCTGCGGCCTGGCCCAGATACGCAGTATTTT. It encodes CASSTLRPGPDTQYF.

The chain is built from TRBV12-3 or TRBV12-4 and TRBJ2-7; D is unresolved. With 3 bases removed from V and 4 bases from J, the gap between germline ends came to 7 bases. This CDR3 spans 12 amino acids. This CDR3 reads CASSFSEYEQYF. The CDR3 DNA follows: TGTGCCAGCAGTTTTTCGGAGTACGAGCAGTACTTC.

J is TRBJ1-6 and V is TRBV11-1; 7 bases fit TRBD1. CDR1 SGHAT and CDR2 FQDESV come from the germline V gene (reference sequence). This CDR3 region has 15 residues. V dropped 5 bases and J dropped 7; count of bases not matched to a gene: 8. In DNA, the CDR3 is TGTGCCAGCAGCCGAACGACAGGGCGGAATTCACCCCTCCACTTT. Protein: CASSRTTGRNSPLHF. Full variable domain (missing parts from reference TRBV11-1 and TRBJ1-6): EAEVAQSPRYKITEKSQAVAFWCDPISGHATLYWYRQILGQGPELLVQFQDESVVDDSQLPKDRFSAERLKGVDSTLKIQPAELGDSAMYLCASSRTTGRNSPLHFGNGTRLTVT.